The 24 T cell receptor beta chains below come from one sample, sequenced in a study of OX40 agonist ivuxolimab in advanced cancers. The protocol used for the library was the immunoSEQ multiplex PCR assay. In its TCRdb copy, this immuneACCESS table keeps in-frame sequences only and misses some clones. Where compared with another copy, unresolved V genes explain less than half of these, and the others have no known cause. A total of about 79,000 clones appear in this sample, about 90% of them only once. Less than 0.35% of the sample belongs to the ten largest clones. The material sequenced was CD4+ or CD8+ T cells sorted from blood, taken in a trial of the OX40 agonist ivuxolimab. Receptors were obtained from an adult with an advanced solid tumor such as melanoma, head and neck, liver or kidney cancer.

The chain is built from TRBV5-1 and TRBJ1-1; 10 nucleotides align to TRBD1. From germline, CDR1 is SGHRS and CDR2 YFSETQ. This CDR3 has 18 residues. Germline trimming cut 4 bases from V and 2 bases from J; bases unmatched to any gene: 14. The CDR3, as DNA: TGCGCCAGCAGCCGAAAACCGGGACAGGGGCGCCCTAACACTGAAGCTTTCTTT. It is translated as CASSRKPGQGRPNTEAFF.

The CDR3 DNA follows: TGCGCCAGCAGCCCGGGACAGGGGTTCTACGAGCAGTACGTC. Its protein product is CASSPGQGFYEQYV. This chain joins TRBV5-1 and TRBJ2-7, with 10 bases lining up with TRBD1. The CDR3 covers 14 residues. The V gene's germline CDR1 is SGHRS and CDR2 YFSETQ. V dropped 4 bases and J dropped 3; count of bases not matched to a gene: 4.

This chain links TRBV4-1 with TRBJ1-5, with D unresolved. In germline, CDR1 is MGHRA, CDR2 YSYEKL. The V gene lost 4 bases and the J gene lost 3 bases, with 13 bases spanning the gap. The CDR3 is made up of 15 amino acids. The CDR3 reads CASSLAGLSNQPQHF. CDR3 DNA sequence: TGCGCCAGCAGCCTGGCCGGGCTGTCCAATCAGCCCCAGCATTTT.

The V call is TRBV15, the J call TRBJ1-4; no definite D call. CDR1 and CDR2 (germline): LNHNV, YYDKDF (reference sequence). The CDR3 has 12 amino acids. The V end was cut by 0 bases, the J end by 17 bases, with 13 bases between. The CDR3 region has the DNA TGTGCCACCAGCAGAGATACCGGTCTTGGATTTTTT. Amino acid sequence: CATSRDTGLGFF.

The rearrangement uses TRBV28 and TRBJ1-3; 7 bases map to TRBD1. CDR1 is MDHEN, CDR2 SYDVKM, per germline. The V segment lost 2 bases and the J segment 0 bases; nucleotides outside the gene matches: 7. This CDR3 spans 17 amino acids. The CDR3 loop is CASSLASGQLSGNTIYF. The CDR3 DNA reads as TGTGCCAGCAGTTTAGCGTCGGGACAGCTCTCTGGAAACACCATATATTTT. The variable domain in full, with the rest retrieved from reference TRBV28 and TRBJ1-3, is DVKVTQSSRYLVKRTGEKVFLECVQDMDHENMFWYRQDPGLGLRLIYFSYDVKMKEKGDIPEGYSVSREKKERFSLILESASTNQTSMYLCASSLASGQLSGNTIYFGEGSWLTVV.

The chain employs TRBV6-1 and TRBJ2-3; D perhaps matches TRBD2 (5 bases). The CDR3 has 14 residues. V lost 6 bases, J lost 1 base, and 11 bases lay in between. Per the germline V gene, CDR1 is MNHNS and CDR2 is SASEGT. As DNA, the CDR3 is TGTGCCAGCAGCCCTGACGGGGGCACAGATACGCAGTATTTT. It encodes CASSPDGGTDTQYF.

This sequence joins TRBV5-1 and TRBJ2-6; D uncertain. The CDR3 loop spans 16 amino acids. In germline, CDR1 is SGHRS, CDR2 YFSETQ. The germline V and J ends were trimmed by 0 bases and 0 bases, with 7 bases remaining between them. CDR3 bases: TGCGCCAGCAGCTTGGCCCCAGCCTCTGGGGCCAACGTCCTGACTTTC. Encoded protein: CASSLAPASGANVLTF.

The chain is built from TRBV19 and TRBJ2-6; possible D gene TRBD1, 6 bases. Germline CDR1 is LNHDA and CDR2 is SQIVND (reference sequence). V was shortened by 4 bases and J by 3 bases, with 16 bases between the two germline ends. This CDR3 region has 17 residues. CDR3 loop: CASSTQAGEYGANVLTF. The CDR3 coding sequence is TGTGCCAGTAGTACGCAGGCAGGGGAATATGGGGCCAACGTCCTGACTTTC.

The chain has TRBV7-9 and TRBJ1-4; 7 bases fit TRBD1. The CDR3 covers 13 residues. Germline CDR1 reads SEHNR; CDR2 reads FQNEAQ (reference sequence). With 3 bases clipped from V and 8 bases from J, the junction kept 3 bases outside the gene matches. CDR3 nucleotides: TGTGCCAGCAGCTTTCGGACAGGAGAAAAACTGTTTTTT. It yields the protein CASSFRTGEKLFF.

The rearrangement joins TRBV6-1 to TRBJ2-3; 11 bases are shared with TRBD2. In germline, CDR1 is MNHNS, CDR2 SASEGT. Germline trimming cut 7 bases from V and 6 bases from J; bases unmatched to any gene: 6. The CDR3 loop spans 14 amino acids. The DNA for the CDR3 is TGTGCCAGCAATTTAGCGGGGGGGTGGGATACGCAGTATTTT. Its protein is CASNLAGGWDTQYF.

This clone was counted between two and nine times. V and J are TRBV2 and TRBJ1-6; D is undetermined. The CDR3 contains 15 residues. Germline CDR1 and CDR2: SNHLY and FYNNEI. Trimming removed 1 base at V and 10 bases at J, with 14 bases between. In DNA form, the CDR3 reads TGTGCCAGCAGTGAAGTGCGTCAATCCGCGTCACCCCTCCACTTT. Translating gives CASSEVRQSASPLHF.

The CDR3 loop is CASRPRGDLNEKLFF. DNA of the CDR3: TGTGCCAGTAGGCCAAGAGGGGACCTTAATGAAAAACTGTTTTTT. The chain recombines TRBV19 with TRBJ1-4, with D tentatively TRBD1 (5 bases). The V gene's germline CDR1 is LNHDA and CDR2 SQIVND (reference sequence). The length of the CDR3 is 15 residues. Trimming left V 6 bases short and J 4 bases short, with 15 bases between. Complete variable domain (other parts from reference TRBV19 and TRBJ1-4): DGGITQSPKYLFRKEGQNVTLSCEQNLNHDAMYWYRQDPGQGLRLIYYSQIVNDFQKGDIAEGYSVSREKKESFPLTVTSAQKNPTAFYLCASRPRGDLNEKLFFGSGTQLSVL.

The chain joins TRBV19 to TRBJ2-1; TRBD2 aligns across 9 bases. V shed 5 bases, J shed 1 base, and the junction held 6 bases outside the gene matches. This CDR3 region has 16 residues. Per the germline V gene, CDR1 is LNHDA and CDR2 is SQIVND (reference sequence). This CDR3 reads CASSLRLAVSYNEQFF. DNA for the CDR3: TGTGCCAGTAGTCTAAGACTAGCGGTTTCCTACAATGAGCAGTTCTTC.

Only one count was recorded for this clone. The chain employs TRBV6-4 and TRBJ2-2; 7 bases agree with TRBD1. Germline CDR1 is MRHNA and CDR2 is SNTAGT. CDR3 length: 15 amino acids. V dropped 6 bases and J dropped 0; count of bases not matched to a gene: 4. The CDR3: CASSPGQTNTGELFF. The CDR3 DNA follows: TGTGCCAGCAGCCCGGGACAGACGAACACCGGGGAGCTGTTTTTT.

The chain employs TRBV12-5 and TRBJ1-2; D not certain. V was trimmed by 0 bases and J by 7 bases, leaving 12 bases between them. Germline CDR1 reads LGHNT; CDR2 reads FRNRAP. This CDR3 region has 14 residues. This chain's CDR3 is CASGLVLDELGYTF. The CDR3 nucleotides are TGTGCTAGTGGTTTGGTCTTAGATGAACTTGGCTACACCTTC.

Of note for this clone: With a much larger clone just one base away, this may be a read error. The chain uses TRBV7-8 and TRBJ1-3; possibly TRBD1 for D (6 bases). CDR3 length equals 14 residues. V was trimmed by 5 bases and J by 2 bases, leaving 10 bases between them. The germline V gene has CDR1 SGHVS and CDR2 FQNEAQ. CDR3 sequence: CASSPQGAGNTIYF. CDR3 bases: TGTGCCAGCAGCCCACAGGGTGCTGGAAACACCATATATTTT.

The CDR3 here is CAGWGSGSSGNTIYF. The CDR3 DNA reads TGTGCCGGATGGGGGTCCGGGAGCTCTGGAAACACCATATATTTT. This chain joins TRBV6-5 and TRBJ1-3; perhaps TRBD1 as D (5 bases). The CDR3 consists of 15 residues. V was cut by 11 bases and J by 0 bases, with 17 bases left in between. CDR1 and CDR2 from the germline V gene are MNHEY and SVGAGI.

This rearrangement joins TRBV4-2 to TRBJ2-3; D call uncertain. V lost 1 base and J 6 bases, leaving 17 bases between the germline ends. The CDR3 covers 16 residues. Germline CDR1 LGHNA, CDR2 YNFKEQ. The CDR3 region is CASSQARRATRDTQYF. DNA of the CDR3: TGTGCCAGCAGCCAAGCACGTAGAGCAACGAGGGATACGCAGTATTTT.

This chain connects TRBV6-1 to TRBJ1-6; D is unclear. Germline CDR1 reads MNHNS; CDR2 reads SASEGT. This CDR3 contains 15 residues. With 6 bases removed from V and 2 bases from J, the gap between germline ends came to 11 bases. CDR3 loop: CASSVYGAYNSPLHF. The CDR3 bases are TGTGCCAGCAGCGTTTATGGCGCCTATAATTCACCCCTCCACTTT.

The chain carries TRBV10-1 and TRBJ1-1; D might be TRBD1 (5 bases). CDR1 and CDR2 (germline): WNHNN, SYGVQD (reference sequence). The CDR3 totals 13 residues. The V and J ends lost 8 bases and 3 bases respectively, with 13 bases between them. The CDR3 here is CASRRGKDTEAFF. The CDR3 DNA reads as TGCGCCAGCCGACGGGGCAAGGACACTGAAGCTTTCTTT.

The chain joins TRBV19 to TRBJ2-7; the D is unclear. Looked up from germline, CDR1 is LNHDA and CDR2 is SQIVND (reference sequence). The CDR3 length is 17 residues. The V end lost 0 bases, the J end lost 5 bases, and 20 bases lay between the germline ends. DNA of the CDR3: TGTGCCAGTAGTATAGACACCCGGAGTAAAAAGGAGAACGAGCAGTACTTC. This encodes CASSIDTRSKKENEQYF. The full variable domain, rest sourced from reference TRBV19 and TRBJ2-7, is DGGITQSPKYLFRKEGQNVTLSCEQNLNHDAMYWYRQDPGQGLRLIYYSQIVNDFQKGDIAEGYSVSREKKESFPLTVTSAQKNPTAFYLCASSIDTRSKKENEQYFGPGTRLTVT.

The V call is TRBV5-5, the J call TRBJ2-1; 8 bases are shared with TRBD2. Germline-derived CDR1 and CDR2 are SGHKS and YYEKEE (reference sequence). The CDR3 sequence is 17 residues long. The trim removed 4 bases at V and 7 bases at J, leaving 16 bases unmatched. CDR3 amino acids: CASSVRRGAPVGNEQFF. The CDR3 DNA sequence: TGTGCCAGCAGCGTCCGGCGGGGGGCACCCGTCGGGAATGAGCAGTTCTTC.

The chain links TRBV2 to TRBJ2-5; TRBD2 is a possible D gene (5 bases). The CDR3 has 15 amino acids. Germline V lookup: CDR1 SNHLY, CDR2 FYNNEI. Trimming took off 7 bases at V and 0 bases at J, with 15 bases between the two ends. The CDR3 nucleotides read TGTGCCAGCATTGTGGATAGCGTGTACCAAGAGACCCAGTACTTC. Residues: CASIVDSVYQETQYF.

The CDR3 sequence is CASSAPASGNTIYF. The CDR3 DNA reads as TGCGCCAGCAGTGCCCCAGCCTCTGGAAACACCATATATTTT. This chain uses TRBV10-2 with TRBJ1-3; D is unclear. The CDR3 extends over 14 amino acids. Germline lookup yields CDR1 WSHSY and CDR2 SAAADI. The germline V and J ends were trimmed by 4 bases and 0 bases, with 7 bases remaining between them.